A single sample is the source of the 9 T cell receptor beta chains below, sequenced in a study of CD8+CD57+ T cells in acquired aplastic anemia. Genomic DNA served as template for TCR beta VDJ and CDR3 profiling. Each CDR3 protein gets one entry after TCRdb re-called the reads with MiXCR. Here the sample spans 400,000 to 500,000 distinct CDR3 sequences, about 70% being singletons. The sequenced material came from sorted CD4+, CD8+, or CD8+CD57+ T cells (not recorded which) from PBMCs. The origin of the receptors is a human donor in good health, serving as a control.

The V call is TRBV20-1, the J call TRBJ1-4, with a possible D match to TRBD1 (5 bases). CDR1 is DFQATT and CDR2 is SNEGSKA in the germline V gene (reference sequence). Deletions cut 6 bases from V and 4 bases from J, with 9 bases between. The length of the CDR3 is 12 residues. The CDR3 region has the DNA TGCAGTGCCCACGACAGTAATGAAAAACTGTTTTTT. Translation: CSAHDSNEKLFF.

As concerns this clonotype: Mismatch with germline at one junction end may stem from a read error. The rearrangement joins TRBV5-5 to TRBJ1-4; D not certain. The germline gives CDR1 SGHKS, CDR2 YYEKEE (reference sequence). The CDR3 extends over 14 amino acids. CDR3 amino acids: CASSLRPTNEKLFF. CDR3 nucleotide sequence: TGCGCCAGCAGCTTGAGACCAACTAATGAAAAACTGTTTTTT. Variable domain in full (rest from reference TRBV5-5 and TRBJ1-4): DAGVTQSPTHLIKTRGQQVTLRCSPISGHKSVSWYQQVLGQGPQFIFQYYEKEERGRGNFPDRFSARQFPNYSSELNVNALLLGDSALYLCASSLRPTNEKLFFGSGTQLSVL.

The rearrangement uses TRBV12-3 or TRBV12-4 and TRBJ2-3; tentative D call: TRBD2 (7 bases). The CDR3 contains 15 residues. Trimming left V 6 bases short and J 5 bases short, with 18 bases between. The chain's CDR3 is CASRMGGGARDTQYF. CDR3 nucleotide sequence: TGTGCCAGCAGAATGGGAGGGGGGGCCAGAGATACGCAGTATTTT.

The rearrangement uses TRBV6-5 and TRBJ2-6; 7 bases fit TRBD1. V lost 6 bases to trimming and J lost 8 bases; unmatched junction nucleotides: 7. Looked up from germline, CDR1 is MNHEY and CDR2 is SVGAGI. This CDR3 comprises 14 residues. Here the CDR3 DNA reads TGTGCCAGCAGCGCGTACAGGGGACCCAACGTCCTGACTTTC. Protein sequence: CASSAYRGPNVLTF.

This sequence joins TRBV4-3 and TRBJ1-2; 8 bases align to TRBD1. The V segment lost 8 bases and the J segment 1 base; nucleotides outside the gene matches: 15. From germline, CDR1 is LGHNA and CDR2 YSLEER. There are 17 residues in the CDR3. This CDR3 reads CASHPRQGTAINYGYTF. The DNA for the CDR3 is TGCGCCAGCCATCCCCGACAGGGGACAGCTATTAACTATGGCTACACCTTC.

V and J are TRBV7-8 and TRBJ2-7; D may correspond to TRBD1 or TRBD2 (5 bases each). The CDR3 sequence is 15 residues long. V was cut by 1 base and J by 6 bases, with 16 bases left in between. CDR1 is SGHVS, CDR2 FQNEAQ, per germline. The CDR3, as DNA: TGTGCCAGCAGCTTAGGGCAGGGTAACCGGGGCGAGCAGTACTTC. The encoded protein is CASSLGQGNRGEQYF.

The chain combines TRBV7-2 with TRBJ1-1; 7 nucleotides agree with TRBD1. Germline assignment: CDR1 SGHTA and CDR2 FQGNSA. V was pared by 4 bases and J by 4 bases, with 9 bases of the junction left unmatched. The CDR3 runs 15 residues. The CDR3 coding sequence is TGTGCCAGCAGCTCAGCCCCGGGGACAGTCACTGAAGCTTTCTTT. Translation gives CASSSAPGTVTEAFF.

As concerns this clonotype: At one boundary the junction diverges from the germline segment, which might be a read error. The genes are TRBV7-9 and TRBJ1-1; D uncertain. The CDR3 runs 13 residues. The germline gives CDR1 SEHNR, CDR2 FQNEAQ (reference sequence). CDR3 nucleotides: TGTGCCAGCGTTTCGACGAGGGAGACCCAGTACTTCTGG. The encoded protein is CASVSTRETQYFW. Looking up the rest from reference TRBV7-9 and TRBJ1-1 gives the full variable domain: DTGVSQNPRHKITKRGQNVTFRCDPISEHNRLYWYRQTLGQGPEFLTYFQNEAQLEKSRLLSDRFSAERPKGSFSTLEIQRTEQGDSAMYLCASVSTRETQYFWGQGTRLTVV.

The chain has TRBV20-1 and TRBJ1-4; a possible D gene is TRBD1 (5 bases). The CDR3 runs 17 residues. Trimming pared 2 bases from V and 6 bases from J, leaving 22 bases between. Germline V gene data show CDR1 as DFQATT and CDR2 as SNEGSKA (reference sequence). The DNA of the CDR3 is TGCAGTGCTAGACAGCCAGCAGGGAACTGGTTAGATGAAAAACTGTTTTTT. Protein sequence: CSARQPAGNWLDEKLFF.